This is a list of T cell receptor beta chains from one sample in a study of beta chain features in type 1 diabetes. Only in-frame clones appear in the TCRdb table, and some are missing; sequencing was by immunoSEQ multiplex PCR. The data hold under 350,000 clones, with 14% observed a single time. Sequencing was done on a sample of naive CD4+ T cells from blood. These receptors all come from a man aged 30-40 years with type 1 diabetes. CDR3s include the opening cysteine and the closing phenylalanine or tryptophan. A D gene is named only where the DNA matches it firmly. A row's size may be missing; if present it is once, few, many or a size class.

TRBV11-2	TRBJ2-1	NA	TRBD1	TGTGCCAGCAGTCCCGACAGGGAACCCTCCAATGAGCAGTTCTTC	CASSPDREPSNEQFF
TRBV9	TRBJ2-3	NA	TRBD2	TGTGCCAGCAGCTCCCGACTAGCTGCTAGCACAGATACGCAGTATTTT	CASSSRLAASTDTQYF
TRBV18	TRBJ2-1	NA	NA	TGTGCCAGCTCCATCAGCGCCTACAATGAGCAGTTCTTC	CASSISAYNEQFF
TRBV28	TRBJ2-7	few	NA	TGTGCCAGCAGTCCGGACTCTCGACCCTACGAGCAGTACTTC	CASSPDSRPYEQYF
TRBV5-1	TRBJ2-3	NA	TRBD1	TGCGCCAGCAGCTTGCAGGGGGTCGTCACAGATACGCAGTATTTT	CASSLQGVVTDTQYF
TRBV7-2	TRBJ2-5	NA	TRBD2	TGTGCCAGCAGCCCCCCGGGGGGGGGAGAGACCCAGTACTTC	CASSPPGGGETQYF
TRBV7-8	TRBJ2-7	few	TRBD1	TGTGCCAGCAGCTTAGGTCGGGACAGCTCCTACGAGCAGTACTTC	CASSLGRDSSYEQYF
TRBV2	TRBJ1-2	few	TRBD1	TGTGCCGGAACACCTGGACAGGCTCTTACCTATGGCTACACCTTC	CAGTPGQALTYGYTF
TRBV18	TRBJ2-1	few	NA	TGTGCCAGCTCACCAGATCTAAGCTCCTACAATGAGCAGTTCTTC	CASSPDLSSYNEQFF
TRBV19	TRBJ2-3	NA	NA	TGTGCCAGTAGTATAGGGCGGATCACAGATACGCAGTATTTT	CASSIGRITDTQYF
TRBV6-6	TRBJ1-1	few	NA	TGTGCCAGCACCGCACAGGGTGAAGCTTTCTTT	CASTAQGEAFF
TRBV28	TRBJ1-1	few	NA	TGTGCCAGCAGCCTCCTGAACACTGAAGCTTTCTTT	CASSLLNTEAFF
TRBV7-2	TRBJ2-3	NA	NA	TGTGCCAGCAGCTTATTAGTCCAGGCAGATACGCAGTATTTT	CASSLLVQADTQYF
TRBV18	TRBJ2-7	few	NA	TGTGCCAGCTCACCGGACAGAGGTGACGAGCAGTACTTC	CASSPDRGDEQYF
TRBV29-1	TRBJ2-1	NA	TRBD2	TGCAGCGTTGAGGTTAGCGGGAGCAGAGTCAGTGAGCAGTTCTTC	CSVEVSGSRVSEQFF
TRBV7-2	TRBJ2-5	few	NA	TGTGCCAGCAGCTCCTACACAGGGACGGAGACCCAGTACTTC	CASSSYTGTETQYF
TRBV9	TRBJ1-1	few	NA	TGTGCCAGCAGCCCGAGTGGGGGGGGCTCCGAAGCTTTCTTT	CASSPSGGGSEAFF
TRBV29-1	TRBJ1-5	NA	TRBD1	TGCAGCGTCGCCAAGGACAGGGATCAGCCCCAGCATTTT	CSVAKDRDQPQHF
TRBV2	TRBJ1-2	NA	TRBD1	TGTGCCAGCAGAGACCGGGACAGCATATCTGGCTACACCTTC	CASRDRDSISGYTF
TRBV7-9	TRBJ2-1	NA	NA	TGTGCCAGCAGCTCCCGGGGAGCGGGTACGAAGTCCTACAATGAGCAGTTCTTC	CASSSRGAGTKSYNEQFF
TRBV27	TRBJ2-4	NA	NA	TGTGCCAGCAGTTTATGGGCCAGGGGCGTTGGAAACATTCAGTACTTC	CASSLWARGVGNIQYF
TRBV7-3	TRBJ2-1	few	TRBD2	TGTGCCAGCAGTCCTCAGGGGACTAGCGGGTCTAAGCAGTTCTTC	CASSPQGTSGSKQFF
TRBV10-3	TRBJ2-3	few	NA	TGTGCCATCAGGTCGCGGGAAGACGCAGATACGCAGTATTTT	CAIRSREDADTQYF
TRBV15	TRBJ2-7	NA	NA	TGTGCCACCAGCAGAGGACACAGGGACGAGCAGTACTTC	CATSRGHRDEQYF
TRBV4-3	TRBJ2-1	NA	TRBD2	TGCGCCAGCAGCCAAGTTACCATAGCGACTAGCGGTAATGAGCAGTTCTTC	CASSQVTIATSGNEQFF
TRBV5-1	TRBJ2-7	NA	NA	TGCGCCAGCAGTGATCTACAGGGAGGGAACGAGCAGTACTTC	CASSDLQGGNEQYF
TRBV28	TRBJ2-1	NA	NA	TGTGCCAGCAGCCGACGAGGGGAGCAGTTCTTC	CASSRRGEQFF
TRBV6-5	TRBJ2-1	NA	TRBD2	TGTGCCAGCAGTTCCGGGCGACTAGCATCCAATGAGCAGTTCTTC	CASSSGRLASNEQFF
TRBV7-2	TRBJ2-1	few	NA	TGTGCCAGCAGCTTTAGGGAGTACAATGAGCAGTTCTTC	CASSFREYNEQFF
TRBV13	TRBJ2-7	NA	NA	TGTGCCAGCAGCCCAGGACAGCCTACCTACGAGCAGTACTTC	CASSPGQPTYEQYF
TRBV19	TRBJ2-3	NA	TRBD2	TGTGCCAGTAGTATCTTGGGCGGGAGCGGCACAGATACGCAGTATTTT	CASSILGGSGTDTQYF
TRBV27	TRBJ1-1	few	TRBD1	TGTGCCAGCAGTTTTGACAGGGAATTGAACACTGAAGCTTTCTTT	CASSFDRELNTEAFF
TRBV5-1	TRBJ2-5	NA	TRBD1	TGCGCCAGCAGCTTGGCCCTTGGGACAGAACAAGAGACCCAGTACTTC	CASSLALGTEQETQYF
TRBV27	TRBJ2-5	NA	TRBD2	TGTGCCAGCAGGGGGCTAGCGGAACTAGGGACCCAGTACTTC	CASRGLAELGTQYF
TRBV7-9	TRBJ2-3	NA	NA	TGTGCCAGCAGCTTAGTCCACAACACAGATACGCAGTATTTT	CASSLVHNTDTQYF
TRBV7-9	TRBJ2-5	few	TRBD2	TGTGCCAGCAGCGCGGGACTAGCAGAGACCCAGTACTTC	CASSAGLAETQYF
TRBV5-6	TRBJ2-1	NA	NA	TGTGCCAGCAGCCCCCGCTCCCGGGGTGGGGCCTACAATGAGCAGTTCTTC	CASSPRSRGGAYNEQFF
TRBV5-6	TRBJ2-1	few	TRBD1	TGTGCCAGCAGGATCCGGGACAGACCCTACAATGAGCAGTTCTTC	CASRIRDRPYNEQFF
TRBV6-5	TRBJ2-2	NA	NA	TGTGCCAGCAGTTCCAGAGGGGGGGACACCGGGGAGCTGTTTTTT	CASSSRGGDTGELFF
TRBV9	TRBJ1-1	NA	NA	TGTGCCAGCAGCGTAGAAGGACAGCCTAACACTGAAGCTTTCTTT	CASSVEGQPNTEAFF
TRBV28	TRBJ1-1	NA	NA	TGTGCCAGCAGCCCCCCCGACAGGAGGAACACTGAAGCTTTCTTT	CASSPPDRRNTEAFF
TRBV2	TRBJ2-3	NA	NA	TGTGCCAGCAGTGGCGCGGGCGGAGCCACAGATACGCAGTATTTT	CASSGAGGATDTQYF